What follows are 3 T cell receptor beta chains derived from one specimen sequenced in a study of cytomegalovirus exposure and HLA in healthy donors. Vbeta (60) and Jbeta (13) primers were used in the PCR. Sequencing used immunoSEQ multiplex PCR; TCRdb keeps in-frame clones, though not all of them. This repertoire shows 150,000 to 160,000 clones, approximately 69% found once; its top ten account for under 2.5%. Sequenced sample: PBMCs. The receptors derive from a man aged 25 to 40 in good health and CMV-seronegative.

J is TRBJ2-7 and V is TRBV5-6, with 7 bases lining up with TRBD2. V lost 4 bases and J lost 3; bases outside the gene matches: 1. The CDR3 is 12 amino acids. Germline V gene sequence: CDR1 SGHDT, CDR2 YYEEEE. The DNA for the CDR3 is TGTGCCAGCAGCGGCGGGGGCTACGAGCAGTACTTC. It translates to CASSGGGYEQYF. Combining the CDR3 with reference TRBV5-6 and TRBJ2-7 gives the whole variable domain DAGVTQSPTHLIKTRGQQVTLRCSPKSGHDTVSWYQQALGQGPQFIFQYYEEEERQRGNFPDRFSGHQFPNYSSELNVNALLLGDSALYLCASSGGGYEQYFGPGTRLTVT.

V gene TRBV15 combines with J gene TRBJ1-4; D remains ambiguous. The germline gives CDR1 LNHNV, CDR2 YYDKDF (reference sequence). V shed 1 base and J shed 0 bases, with 3 bases lying between them. This CDR3 is built from 14 residues. DNA of the CDR3: TGTGCCACCAGCAGAGCTTCAACTAATGAAAAACTGTTTTTT. This gives the protein CATSRASTNEKLFF. The full variable domain, completed using reference TRBV15 and TRBJ1-4, is DAMVIQNPRYQVTQFGKPVTLSCSQTLNHNVMYWYQQKSSQAPKLLFHYYDKDFNNEADTPDNFQSRRPNTSFCFLDIRSPGLGDTAMYLCATSRASTNEKLFFGSGTQLSVL.

V and J are TRBV7-8 and TRBJ2-5, with 7 bases matching TRBD1. The DNA end is a closer match to TRBJ2-7, so the J assignment may be wrong. The CDR3 consists of 14 residues. Germline V gene sequence: CDR1 SGHVS, CDR2 FQNEAQ. The CDR3: CASSLGDSTYEQYF. The CDR3 nucleotides are TGTGCCAGCAGCTTAGGGGACAGTACCTACGAGCAGTACTTC.